The 32 T cell receptor beta chains reported below all come from one sample, sequenced in a study of a mutant IDH1 vaccine in newly diagnosed glioma. Their recognized antigens are unknown. Noted time point: week 23, last vaccination. Vaccination used 300 ug of mutant IDH1 20-mer peptide per dose, with topical imiquimod. Assay used: immunoSEQ multiplex PCR; TCRdb lists only in-frame clones, some missing. The data show approximately 41,000 clones, 75% to 95% seen once. Sequenced here: PBMCs, sampled from a glioma patient whose treatment included an IDH1 peptide vaccine. The source is a man between 50 and 59 years old with glioma.

The V and J genes are TRBV20-1 and TRBJ2-7; no clear D. This CDR3 contains 11 residues. Trimming shortened V by 5 bases and J by 4 bases, and 9 bases separated the two germline ends. CDR1 is DFQATT and CDR2 is SNEGSKA in the germline V gene (reference sequence). The CDR3 nucleotides are TGCAGTGCTTACGGGCAGTACGAGCAGTACTTC. This encodes CSAYGQYEQYF.

V gene TRBV11-3 combines with J gene TRBJ2-3, with D possibly called TRBD1 or TRBD2 (5 bases each). The CDR3 length is 14 residues. Per the germline V gene, CDR1 is SGHNT and CDR2 is YENEEA. The germline V and J ends were trimmed by 5 bases and 1 base, with 10 bases remaining between them. CDR3 nucleotides: TGTGCCAGCAGCACCGGGGCGGGCACAGATACGCAGTATTTT. Translated: CASSTGAGTDTQYF.

This chain connects TRBV9 to TRBJ2-3; 8 nucleotides line up with TRBD2. J was trimmed by 4 bases and V by 7 bases; bases with no gene match: 8. Germline CDR1 SGDLS, CDR2 YYNGEE. This CDR3 has 14 residues. The CDR3: CASHGGGLADTQYF. DNA for the CDR3: TGTGCCAGCCACGGCGGGGGGTTGGCAGATACGCAGTATTTT.

This clone was seen only a few times. The V and J genes are TRBV27 and TRBJ1-5, with 9 bases that match TRBD1. V shed 6 bases and J 6 bases; nucleotides not matched to a gene: 9. The germline gives CDR1 MNHEY, CDR2 SMNVEV (reference sequence). The CDR3 covers 15 residues. CDR3 nucleotides: TGTGCCAGCAGGATCCTCGGGACAGGGAGTCAGCCCCAGCATTTT. It is translated as CASRILGTGSQPQHF.

The chain is built from TRBV6-1 and TRBJ1-1; no clear D. In germline, CDR1 is MNHNS, CDR2 SASEGT. Trimming pared 6 bases from V and 3 bases from J, leaving 17 bases between. CDR3 length equals 15 residues. The CDR3 here is CASRSSQLVDTEAFF. In nucleotides, the CDR3 is TGTGCCAGCAGGTCCTCCCAATTGGTCGACACTGAAGCTTTCTTT.

J is TRBJ1-2 and V is TRBV28; TRBD1 might be the D (6 bases). This CDR3 contains 16 residues. The V gene's germline CDR1 is MDHEN and CDR2 SYDVKM. Trimming removed 5 bases at V and 3 bases at J, with 19 bases between. The CDR3 DNA is TGTGCCAGCAGTGGGGGGCAGGGACTCTGGCACTATGGCTACACCTTC. Its translation: CASSGGQGLWHYGYTF.

The chain employs TRBV6-5 and TRBJ1-1; maybe TRBD1 (6 bases). The CDR3 totals 14 residues. CDR1 and CDR2 from the germline V gene are MNHEY and SVGAGI. Trimming removed 2 bases from V and 1 base from J, with 8 bases in between. The CDR3 region is CASSYGGRNTEAFF. The CDR3, as DNA: TGTGCCAGCAGTTACGGGGGGCGGAACACTGAAGCTTTCTTT.

The J gene is TRBJ1-1, the V gene TRBV19; possibly TRBD1 for D (6 bases). Trimming shortened V by 4 bases and J by 2 bases, and 20 bases separated the two germline ends. This CDR3 is 17 amino acids long. The V gene's germline CDR1 is LNHDA and CDR2 SQIVND (reference sequence). The DNA of the CDR3 is TGTGCCAGTAGTACGACCCTCTACGGGGGCCCAAACACTGAAGCTTTCTTT. This sequence encodes CASSTTLYGGPNTEAFF.

The chain carries TRBV7-8 and TRBJ2-7; 11 bases line up with TRBD1. The V gene's germline CDR1 is SGHVS and CDR2 FQNEAQ. V trimming: 5 bases; J trimming: 3 bases; junction bases outside the gene matches: 3. The CDR3 is made up of 14 amino acids. CDR3 in DNA: TGTGCCAGCAGCACGGGACAGGGGGTCTACGAGCAGTACTTC. Translation: CASSTGQGVYEQYF.

This clone is a singleton in its sample. The chain recombines TRBV2 with TRBJ2-5, with D perhaps TRBD2 (6 bases). Trimming took off 5 bases at V and 1 base at J, with 11 bases between the two ends. CDR3 length equals 14 residues. CDR1 SNHLY and CDR2 FYNNEI come from the germline V gene. CDR3 sequence reads: CASSYGGVQETQYF. The CDR3 DNA follows: TGTGCCAGCAGTTACGGCGGGGTCCAAGAGACCCAGTACTTC.

The chain has TRBV15 and TRBJ2-7, with TRBD2 identical over 9 bases. J was trimmed by 6 bases and V by 9 bases; bases with no gene match: 9. Germline V gives CDR1 LNHNV, CDR2 YYDKDF (reference sequence). The CDR3 is 13 residues long. The CDR3 is CATTRGGGFEQYF. The DNA of the CDR3 is TGTGCCACAACGCGCGGGGGGGGATTCGAGCAGTACTTC.

The chain links TRBV4-1 to TRBJ1-1, with 8 bases aligning to TRBD1. The germline gives CDR1 MGHRA, CDR2 YSYEKL. The ends lost 4 bases at V and 0 bases at J; junction bases unmatched: 4. The CDR3 loop spans 15 amino acids. The CDR3 DNA reads TGCGCCAGCAGCCCCGTGACAGGGGTGAACACTGAAGCTTTCTTT. Translation: CASSPVTGVNTEAFF.

This clone has a single count. The J gene is TRBJ1-2, the V gene TRBV27; a possible D gene is TRBD1 (5 bases). This CDR3 is 18 amino acids long. The ends were cut back, 6 bases at V and 3 bases at J, with 26 bases in the middle. Germline loops: CDR1 MNHEY, CDR2 SMNVEV (reference sequence). The CDR3 is CASRGPSATVSPYYGYTF. The DNA for the CDR3 is TGTGCCAGCAGGGGGCCCTCCGCTACTGTGTCCCCTTACTATGGCTACACCTTC.

This rearrangement joins TRBV6-1 to TRBJ2-7; tentative D call: TRBD1 (5 bases). Germline CDR1 is MNHNS and CDR2 is SASEGT. The CDR3 totals 15 residues. Deletions cut 2 bases from V and 1 base from J, with 12 bases between. The CDR3 DNA is TGTGCCAGCAGTGAAAGGGGCTCGCTGTCCTACGAGCAGTACTTC. It codes for CASSERGSLSYEQYF.

CDR3 sequence reads: CASNEGQGLETQYF. CDR3 in DNA: TGTGCCAGTAATGAAGGACAGGGGTTGGAGACCCAGTACTTC. This chain uses TRBV19 with TRBJ2-5; 9 nucleotides line up with TRBD1. Germline loops: CDR1 LNHDA, CDR2 SQIVND (reference sequence). CDR3 size: 14 residues. V dropped 7 bases and J dropped 5; count of bases not matched to a gene: 8.

This chain links TRBV5-1 with TRBJ1-1; D perhaps matches TRBD1 (6 bases). Germline V CDR1 and CDR2: SGHRS, YFSETQ. V gave up 3 bases and J gave up 4 bases, with 13 bases separating them. There are 14 residues in the CDR3. In DNA form, the CDR3 reads TGCGCCAGCAGCTCGTGGGGACAAAGCACTGAAGCTTTCTTT. Residues: CASSSWGQSTEAFF.

The rearrangement links TRBV7-2 to TRBJ2-7; the D is unclear. CDR1 and CDR2 from the germline V gene are SGHTA and FQGNSA. The ends were cut back, 1 base at V and 3 bases at J, with 7 bases in the middle. The CDR3 length is 13 residues. In nucleotides, the CDR3 is TGTGCCAGCAGCTTAGGACGGCACTACGAGCAGTACTTC. It is translated as CASSLGRHYEQYF. Looking up the rest from reference TRBV7-2 and TRBJ2-7 gives the full variable domain: GAGVSQSPSNKVTEKGKDVELRCDPISGHTALYWYRQSLGQGLEFLIYFQGNSAPDKSGLPSDRFSAERTGGSVSTLTIQRTQQEDSAVYLCASSLGRHYEQYFGPGTRLTVT.

Written as DNA, the CDR3 is TGTGCCAGCAGCTTATGGGACAGTAGTGCCCAGTACTTC. It encodes CASSLWDSSAQYF. The chain links TRBV7-3 to TRBJ2-5, with 7 bases identical to TRBD1. CDR3 length equals 13 residues. Germline CDR1 reads SGHTA; CDR2 reads FQGTGA. Unmatched junction bases numbered 6, after V lost 2 bases and J lost 9 bases.

This clone was seen once. The chain has TRBV9 and TRBJ2-4; a weak D match, TRBD1 (6 bases). The CDR3 has 19 amino acids. V dropped 0 bases and J dropped 0 bases, with 19 bases sitting between them. Germline V lookup: CDR1 SGDLS, CDR2 YYNGEE. As DNA, the CDR3 is TGTGCCAGCAGCGTAGAGGCTCGAGGACAGCCTGGAGCCAAAAACATTCAGTACTTC. It encodes CASSVEARGQPGAKNIQYF.

This rearrangement joins TRBV5-1 to TRBJ2-3; D gene ambiguous. Trimming took off 0 bases at V and 0 bases at J, with 8 bases between the two ends. The CDR3 consists of 15 residues. Germline assignment: CDR1 SGHRS and CDR2 YFSETQ. CDR3 residues: CASSLGGRSTDTQYF. The CDR3 bases are TGCGCCAGCAGCTTGGGAGGTCGTAGCACAGATACGCAGTATTTT.

The chain recombines TRBV6-5 with TRBJ2-7; weak D call: TRBD1 (6 bases). The CDR3 is 14 amino acids. The germline V and J ends were trimmed by 5 bases and 1 base, with 12 bases remaining between them. Germline CDR1 reads MNHEY; CDR2 reads SVGAGI. The CDR3 nucleotides are TGTGCCAGCAGTCCGCGGACAGAATCCTACGAGCAGTACTTC. It is translated as CASSPRTESYEQYF.

This rearrangement joins TRBV6-4 to TRBJ1-1; D is possibly TRBD1 (6 bases). CDR1 MRHNA and CDR2 SNTAGT come from the germline V gene. CDR3 length equals 13 residues. The germline V and J ends were trimmed by 2 bases and 7 bases, with 11 bases remaining between them. The CDR3 nucleotides read TGTGCCAGCAGTGACCTACAGGGAGTTGAAGCTTTCTTT. Protein: CASSDLQGVEAFF.

V usage is TRBV7-5 and J usage is TRBJ2-1; the table's D call of TRBD2 was not tested on the DNA. TRBV7-5 corresponds to a pseudogene. CDR3 size: 14 residues. The CDR3: CARSFRNGRVEQFF. For the CDR3, the DNA is TGTGCCAGAAGCTTTCGTAACGGGAGAGTTGAGCAGTTCTTC.

The chain has TRBV7-9 and TRBJ2-7, with TRBD1 matching over 9 bases. V lost 1 base, J lost 2 bases, and 6 bases stayed unmatched. The germline gives CDR1 SEHNR, CDR2 FQNEAQ (reference sequence). This CDR3 has 16 residues. The CDR3 sequence: CASSLGGTGITYEQYF. The CDR3 DNA reads as TGTGCCAGCAGCTTAGGGGGGACAGGGATAACCTACGAGCAGTACTTC.

This clone was observed once. The chain joins TRBV7-8 to TRBJ2-3; 9 bases match TRBD2. Germline loops: CDR1 SGHVS, CDR2 FQNEAQ. The CDR3 runs 16 residues. V was clipped by 7 bases and J by 2 bases; unmatched bases: 10. CDR3 sequence: CASIVAGAGFTDTQYF. The CDR3 DNA is TGTGCCAGCATCGTAGCGGGGGCTGGTTTCACAGATACGCAGTATTTT.

The chain recombines TRBV19 with TRBJ2-2; 7 bases agree with TRBD2. CDR1 and CDR2 (germline): LNHDA, SQIVND (reference sequence). The CDR3 contains 15 residues. V dropped 5 bases and J dropped 6; count of bases not matched to a gene: 9. CDR3: CASSLVPGRAGELFF. CDR3 sequence (DNA): TGTGCCAGTAGTCTGGTCCCAGGGAGGGCCGGGGAGCTGTTTTTT.

The genes are TRBV7-2 and TRBJ1-2, with a possible D match to TRBD1 (6 bases). This CDR3 is built from 13 residues. Germline-derived CDR1 and CDR2 are SGHTA and FQGNSA. Deletions cut 5 bases from V and 4 bases from J, with 11 bases between. DNA of the CDR3: TGTGCCAGCAGCCGGACAGATATCTATGGCTACACCTTC. Translating gives CASSRTDIYGYTF.

The chain uses TRBV19 and TRBJ2-5; 8 positions match TRBD2. J was trimmed by 5 bases and V by 6 bases; bases with no gene match: 29. Germline values: CDR1 LNHDA, CDR2 SQIVND (reference sequence). There are 21 residues in the CDR3. The CDR3 coding sequence is TGTGCCAGTAGCCGCCGGGGGGGCAGATCGACAGACCCGAATACGGGGGAGACCCAGTACTTC. Protein: CASSRRGGRSTDPNTGETQYF.

V is TRBV4-3 and J is TRBJ2-3; D perhaps matches TRBD2 (7 bases). The CDR3 contains 16 residues. Germline values: CDR1 LGHNA, CDR2 YSLEER. Trimming took off 6 bases at V and 2 bases at J, with 18 bases between the two ends. DNA of the CDR3: TGCGCCAGCAGTCAATCCGGAGGGGGGGACACAGATACGCAGTATTTT. It yields the protein CASSQSGGGDTDTQYF.

The chain joins TRBV4-2 to TRBJ2-5, with no clear D. The CDR3 extends over 15 amino acids. CDR1 is LGHNA, CDR2 YNFKEQ, per germline. V was trimmed by 0 bases and J by 7 bases, leaving 15 bases between them. CDR3 in amino acids: CASSQDLGAIGTQYF. DNA for the CDR3: TGTGCCAGCAGCCAAGATCTCGGAGCAATTGGGACCCAGTACTTC.

V gene TRBV29-1 combines with J gene TRBJ2-2; 9 positions agree with TRBD2. Trimming removed 4 bases from V and 6 bases from J; junction bases left unmatched: 6. Germline-derived CDR1 and CDR2 are SQVTM and ANQGSEA. CDR3 length: 14 residues. CDR3 residues: CSVGIAGEPGELFF. Here the CDR3 DNA reads TGCAGCGTTGGCATAGCGGGAGAGCCCGGGGAGCTGTTTTTT.

V usage is TRBV7-2 and J usage is TRBJ2-7; D tentatively reads TRBD1 or TRBD2 (5 bases each). CDR3 length: 16 amino acids. V was cut by 2 bases and J by 1 base, with 15 bases left in between. Germline CDR1 reads SGHTA; CDR2 reads FQGNSA. CDR3 in DNA: TGTGCCAGCAGCTTAATCGGGACGCAACAATCCTACGAGCAGTACTTC. Amino acids: CASSLIGTQQSYEQYF.